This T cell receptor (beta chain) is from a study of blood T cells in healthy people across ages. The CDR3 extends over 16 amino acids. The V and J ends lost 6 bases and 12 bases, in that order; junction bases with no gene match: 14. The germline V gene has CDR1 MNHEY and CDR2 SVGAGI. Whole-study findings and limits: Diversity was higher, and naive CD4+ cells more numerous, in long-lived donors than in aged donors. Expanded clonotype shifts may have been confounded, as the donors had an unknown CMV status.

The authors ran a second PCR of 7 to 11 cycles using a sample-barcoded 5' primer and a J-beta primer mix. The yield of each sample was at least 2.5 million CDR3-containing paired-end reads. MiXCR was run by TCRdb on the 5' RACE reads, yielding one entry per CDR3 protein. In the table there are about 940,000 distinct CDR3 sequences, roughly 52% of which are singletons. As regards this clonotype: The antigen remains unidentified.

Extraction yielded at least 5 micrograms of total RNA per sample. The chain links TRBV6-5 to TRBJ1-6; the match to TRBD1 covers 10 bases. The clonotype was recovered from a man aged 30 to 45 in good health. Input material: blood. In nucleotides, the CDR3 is TGTGCCAGCAGCCCCGCAGCTGGGACAGGGGCCATACCCCTCCACTTT. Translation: CASSPAAGTGAIPLHF.